This is a list of T cell receptor beta chains from one sample in a study of blood T cells in healthy people across ages. TCRdb re-called the 5' RACE reads with MiXCR, one entry per CDR3 protein. In the table there are more than 600,000 distinct CDR3 sequences, 25% of which are singletons. These data are also associated with another study on T cells of mothers and their children.

Sample: blood. Receptors were obtained from a boy aged 5-17 years in good health. Each CDR3 is given without its conserved first and last residue.

TRBJ2-1 | TRBV12-3/TRBV12-4 | ASTNRGPSNEQF
TRBJ2-5 | TRBV4-3 | ASSQQRAETQY
TRBJ2-7 | TRBV10-3 | AISERVGYEQY
TRBJ1-5 | TRBV5-1 | ASSTTGHQPQH
TRBJ2-5 | TRBV6-1 | ASSRLAGEKRETQY
TRBJ2-4 | TRBV5-1 | ASGQGGAKNIQY
TRBJ2-7 | TRBV7-2 | ASRNSPGTLYEQY
TRBJ2-5 | TRBV6-6 | ASSYSSVQETQY
TRBJ1-1 | TRBV4-1 | ASSQVGPGNTGAF
TRBJ2-5 | TRBV13 | ASSPRRETQY
TRBJ2-5 | TRBV3-1 | ASSQRTMGKTQY
TRBJ2-1 | TRBV14 | ASSQRTTAYNEQF
TRBJ2-1 | TRBV5-1 | ASILEAGSYNEQF
. | TRBV12-3/TRBV12-4 | ASSLLALEQF
. | TRBV29-1 | SVRQGAGEQF
TRBJ2-5 | TRBV6-2/TRBV6-3 | ASTQLDQAGDETQY
TRBJ2-7 | TRBV13 | ASGGRTGGSSYEQY
TRBJ2-1 | TRBV7-9 | ASSPISGPEGF
TRBJ2-1 | TRBV4-3 | ASSQDWLPNEQF
TRBJ1-3 | TRBV12-3/TRBV12-4 | ASSLWGGGNTIY
TRBJ2-1 | TRBV15 | ATSSPFATGGTLLSYNEQF
TRBJ2-2 | TRBV6-5 | ASSYPHGRGGWTGELF
TRBJ2-3 | TRBV6-2/TRBV6-3 | ASSSNGQKSRTDTQY
TRBJ2-5 | TRBV29-1 | SVEGTALQETQY
TRBJ2-7 | TRBV5-1 | ASSLGTGFYEQY
TRBJ2-2 | TRBV7-3 | ASSGGGELF
TRBJ1-4 | TRBV5-1 | ASSSVPATNEKLF
TRBJ1-2 | TRBV12-3/TRBV12-4 | ASSPGGMAVDGYT
TRBJ2-7 | TRBV12-3/TRBV12-4 | ASSFRGTRDFDEQY
TRBJ1-4 | TRBV12-3/TRBV12-4 | ASSLEYDEKLF
TRBJ2-5 | TRBV11-2 | ASSLDLASETQY
TRBJ2-1 | TRBV6-5 | ASSYSKEQHEQF
TRBJ2-7 | TRBV7-8 | ASSLTTTYEQY
TRBJ2-1 | TRBV7-2 | ASSLLAALNSYNEQF
TRBJ1-5 | TRBV4-1 | ASSQDPVNQPQH
. | TRBV12-3/TRBV12-4 | ASSQKGREQY
TRBJ1-6 | TRBV19 | TSSADRGYSPLH
. | TRBV13 | ASSSKSRRSSYEQY
. | TRBV2 | ASSVGRAGEQY
TRBJ2-1 | TRBV2 | ASSSIAGAVNEQF
TRBJ2-5 | TRBV28 | ASSLDRGRVIETQY
TRBJ2-3 | TRBV7-3 | ASSATGGNTDTQY
TRBJ1-2 | TRBV20-1 | SAPYQGDGYGYT
TRBJ2-4 | TRBV20-1 | SAPSAGIQY
TRBJ2-5 | TRBV6-5 | ASRRGQISETQY
TRBJ1-5 | TRBV28 | ASSLGYNQPQH
TRBJ2-4 | TRBV5-1 | ASSPGRENIQY
TRBJ2-1 | TRBV28 | ASSLSALGTVGPYYNEQF
TRBJ2-7 | TRBV18 | ASSPAAGSSYEQY
TRBJ2-3 | TRBV27 | ANGGQIPGDTQY
TRBJ2-1 | TRBV6-1 | ASSELAGGNEQF
TRBJ2-5 | TRBV7-2 | ASSFFGSGGVETQY
TRBJ1-2 | TRBV4-3 | ASSQDIAGGGFGGYT
TRBJ2-1 | TRBV7-3 | ASSLMAGTHNEQF
TRBJ2-2 | TRBV7-9 | ASSLEQASGELF
TRBJ2-7 | TRBV19 | ASTGPSYEQY
TRBJ1-2 | TRBV6-1 | ASSTDRGSGYT
TRBJ1-3 | TRBV12-3/TRBV12-4 | ASSLQGVLGNTIY
TRBJ1-1 | TRBV5-1 | ASSLTGWDTEAF
TRBJ2-1 | TRBV4-3 | ASSQGAGILDEQF